These T cell receptor beta chains were read from a single sample in a study of cytomegalovirus exposure and HLA in healthy donors. Libraries were prepared by immunoSEQ multiplex PCR; TCRdb keeps only in-frame clonotypes and omits some of them. The sample lists 120,000 or so clones, nearly 80% seen once, with over 5.5% in the top ten. Sequencing input: PBMCs. These receptors were taken from a woman between 40 and 55 years old in good health and CMV-seronegative. Both conserved end residues are part of each CDR3. The D gene is left open where the match is weak. Expanded clones are given a class, and other clones once, few, many or no size at all.

j_call | d_call | clone_size | v_call | cdr3_aa | cdr3_nt
TRBJ2-1 | . | . | TRBV19 | CASSPGQYNEQFF | TGTGCCAGTAGCCCCGGACAGTACAATGAGCAGTTCTTC
TRBJ2-7 | . | few | TRBV27 | CASSLSLSPYEQYF | TGTGCCAGCAGTTTATCGTTATCCCCCTACGAGCAGTACTTC
TRBJ2-3 | . | . | TRBV27 | CASSPGQTTDTQYF | TGTGCCAGCAGCCCAGGACAGACCACAGATACGCAGTATTTT
TRBJ2-3 | . | few | TRBV19 | CASKIRFSTDTQYF | TGTGCCAGTAAAATACGGTTTAGCACAGATACGCAGTATTTT
TRBJ2-2 | TRBD2 | . | TRBV7-2 | CASSFRGTSGTLTGELFF | TGTGCCAGCAGCTTCAGAGGGACTAGCGGGACTCTGACCGGGGAGCTGTTTTTT
TRBJ2-6 | TRBD1 | . | TRBV9 | CASSLTGTGSSGANVLTF | TGTGCCAGCAGCTTAACCGGGACAGGGAGCTCTGGGGCCAACGTCCTGACTTTC
TRBJ2-1 | . | . | TRBV27 | CASRKAEVQNEQFF | TGTGCCAGCAGAAAAGCGGAAGTCCAAAATGAGCAGTTCTTC
TRBJ1-1 | . | . | TRBV20-1 | CSARADTEAFF | TGCAGTGCTAGAGCTGACACTGAAGCTTTCTTT
TRBJ1-1 | . | once | TRBV5-4 | CASSLDLGQNTEAFF | TGTGCCAGCAGCTTGGACCTAGGACAGAACACTGAAGCTTTCTTT
TRBJ2-5 | . | . | TRBV21-1 | CASSTPGLAGGPQETQYF | TGTGCCAGCAGCACCCCGGGACTAGCGGGAGGCCCCCAAGAGACCCAGTACTTC
TRBJ1-2 | TRBD1 | . | TRBV28 | CALGDSNNYGYTF | TGTGCCCTAGGGGACAGCAATAACTATGGCTACACCTTC
TRBJ1-6 | . | . | TRBV6-1 | CASSSFYNSPLHF | TGTGCCAGCAGTAGCTTCTATAATTCACCCCTCCACTTT
TRBJ1-5 | TRBD1 | . | TRBV2 | CASRQRTGGRLGQPQHF | TGTGCCAGCAGACAGAGGACAGGGGGCCGGTTGGGACAGCCCCAGCATTTT
TRBJ2-3 | . | . | TRBV10-3 | CAISGRGGFTDTQYF | TGTGCCATCAGTGGGAGGGGAGGTTTCACAGATACGCAGTATTTT
TRBJ1-2 | TRBD1 | . | TRBV28 | CASSLLGGQKITGYTF | TGTGCCAGCAGTTTACTCGGGGGACAGAAGATTACTGGCTACACCTTC
TRBJ2-5 | TRBD1 | . | TRBV29-1 | CSVGILRGQETQYF | TGCAGCGTTGGCATACTTCGGGGACAGGAGACCCAGTACTTC
TRBJ2-7 | . | . | TRBV29-1 | CSVLTGPSYEQYF | TGCAGCGTCCTTACAGGACCCTCCTACGAGCAGTACTTC
TRBJ1-5 | . | . | TRBV27 | CASSLSIGVWPQHF | TGTGCCAGCAGCCTCTCAATCGGGGTATGGCCCCAGCATTTT
TRBJ2-1 | TRBD2 | . | TRBV10-3 | CAISEVAGNSLGEQFF | TGTGCCATCAGTGAGGTAGCGGGAAACTCCCTAGGTGAGCAGTTCTTC
TRBJ2-7 | . | . | TRBV7-9 | CASSLVVGLAAYEQYF | TGTGCCAGCAGCTTAGTAGTCGGGCTAGCCGCGTACGAGCAGTACTTC
TRBJ1-1 | TRBD1 | once | TRBV6-4 | CASSAAPGTGAVGTEAFF | TGTGCCAGCAGTGCCGCCCCCGGGACAGGGGCTGTAGGCACTGAAGCTTTCTTT
TRBJ2-7 | TRBD1 | . | TRBV10-3 | CAISEGTGAPGEQYF | TGTGCCATCAGTGAAGGGACAGGGGCCCCTGGAGAGCAGTACTTC